These T cell receptor beta chains were read from a single sample in a study of intratumoral heterogeneity in liver cancer. Measured with immunoSEQ multiplex PCR; TCRdb has only the in-frame clones, and not every one. The table lists 5,900 or so clones, around 72% of them singletons. Sequences were derived from tumor-adjacent normal tissue, sampled before any cancer treatment. Receptors were obtained from a man aged 65 to 85 with hepatocellular carcinoma. CDR3s include the opening cysteine and the closing phenylalanine or tryptophan. Fields, in order: J gene, V gene, CDR3 protein.

j_gene: TRBJ1-1
v_gene: TRBV6-1
CDR3aa: CASSEGQLLNTEAFF

j_gene: TRBJ2-2
v_gene: TRBV13
CDR3aa: CASSLGYRGPANTGELFF

j_gene: TRBJ2-1
v_gene: TRBV20-1
CDR3aa: CSARGLDEQFF

j_gene: TRBJ2-3
v_gene: TRBV12-3/TRBV12-4
CDR3aa: CASSRDSTDTQYF

j_gene: TRBJ1-5
v_gene: TRBV28
CDR3aa: CASSLSLAGNQPQHF

j_gene: TRBJ2-3
v_gene: TRBV3-1/TRBV3-2
CDR3aa: CASSHSRLSAQYF

j_gene: TRBJ1-3
v_gene: TRBV5-1
CDR3aa: CASSPETASGNTIYF

j_gene: TRBJ1-2
v_gene: TRBV12-3/TRBV12-4
CDR3aa: CASSALYGYTF

j_gene: TRBJ1-3
v_gene: TRBV30
CDR3aa: CAWGDRGSGNTIYF

j_gene: TRBJ1-2
v_gene: TRBV5-1
CDR3aa: CASSREDATYGYTF

j_gene: TRBJ1-2
v_gene: TRBV19
CDR3aa: CASSPTGRGYTF

j_gene: TRBJ2-1
v_gene: TRBV4-3
CDR3aa: CASSLGWTSGGEQFF

j_gene: TRBJ1-3
v_gene: TRBV5-1
CDR3aa: CASSLGQGANTIYF

j_gene: TRBJ1-1
v_gene: TRBV29-1
CDR3aa: CSVNPSLGELDTEAFF

j_gene: TRBJ1-6
v_gene: TRBV5-5
CDR3aa: CASSTTGTGKLSPLHF

j_gene: TRBJ1-1
v_gene: TRBV5-1
CDR3aa: CASSFSRVGDTEAFF

j_gene: TRBJ1-2
v_gene: TRBV28
CDR3aa: CASIKPRQGVNYGYTF